Reported below is one T cell receptor (beta chain). This CDR3 contains 15 residues. Germline V gene sequence: CDR1 MGHRA, CDR2 YSYEKL. V was pared by 0 bases and J by 4 bases, with 12 bases between. The source of the sample is a study of T cell clones after liver transplantation. For the study at large: Apart from three HCV-positive recipients, transplants were for non-autoimmune, non-viral reasons.

Only in-frame clones appear in the TCRdb table, and some are missing; sequencing was by immunoSEQ multiplex PCR. The profile covers more than 95,000 clones, with approximately 79% appearing a single time and less than 3% taken by the ten largest. This specimen was CD4+ T cells from blood, taken approximately 45 months after liver transplant. The gene calls are TRBV4-1 and TRBJ1-2, with D tentatively TRBD1 (5 bases). The sequence came from a human patient who received a liver transplant. Some T cells may possibly be graft donor cells. CDR3 sequence (DNA): TGCGCCAGCAGCCAAGAGGAGGGGCGCCCCTATGGCTACACCTTC. Translated, it gives CASSQEEGRPYGYTF.